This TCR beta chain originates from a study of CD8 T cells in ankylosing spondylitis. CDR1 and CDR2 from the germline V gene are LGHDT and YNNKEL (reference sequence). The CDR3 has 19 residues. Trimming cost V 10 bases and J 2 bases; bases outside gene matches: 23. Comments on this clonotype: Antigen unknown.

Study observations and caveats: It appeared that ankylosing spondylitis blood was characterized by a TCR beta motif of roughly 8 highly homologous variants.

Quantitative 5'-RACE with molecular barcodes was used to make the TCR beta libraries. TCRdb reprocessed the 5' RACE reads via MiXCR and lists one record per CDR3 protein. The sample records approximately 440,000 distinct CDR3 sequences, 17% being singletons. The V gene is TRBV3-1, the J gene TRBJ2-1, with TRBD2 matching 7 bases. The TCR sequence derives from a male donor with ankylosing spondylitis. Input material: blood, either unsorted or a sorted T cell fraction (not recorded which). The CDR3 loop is CATGASGRVTGFAYNEQFF. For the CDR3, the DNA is TGTGCCACCGGCGCGTCGGGGAGGGTTACGGGGTTCGCCTACAATGAGCAGTTCTTC.